The T cell receptor beta chain under discussion was sequenced for a study of blood T cell repertoires in COVID-19. The V gene end was trimmed by 1 base and the J gene end by 2 bases; junction bases not matched to a gene: 4. The CDR3 contains 15 residues. CDR1 SGHRS and CDR2 YFSETQ come from the germline V gene. Original handling: From reference gene primer amplification, estimates of nucleated cell counts were derived. Clones were sequenced by immunoSEQ multiplex PCR, and TCRdb holds only the in-frame ones, with some missing. V, J and clone size reflect that table, while D and trimming were determined from the DNA. This sample carries roughly 200,000 clones, around 89% of them seen once, and the ten largest clones take about 0.58%.

The TCR originated in a man in his fifties with acute or convalescent COVID-19. The chain carries TRBV5-1 and TRBJ1-2; TRBD1 matches 8 bases. Sequenced input: peripheral blood. The CDR3 reads CASSLSTGGNYGYTF. The CDR3 DNA sequence: TGCGCCAGCAGCTTGAGTACAGGGGGAAACTATGGCTACACCTTC.